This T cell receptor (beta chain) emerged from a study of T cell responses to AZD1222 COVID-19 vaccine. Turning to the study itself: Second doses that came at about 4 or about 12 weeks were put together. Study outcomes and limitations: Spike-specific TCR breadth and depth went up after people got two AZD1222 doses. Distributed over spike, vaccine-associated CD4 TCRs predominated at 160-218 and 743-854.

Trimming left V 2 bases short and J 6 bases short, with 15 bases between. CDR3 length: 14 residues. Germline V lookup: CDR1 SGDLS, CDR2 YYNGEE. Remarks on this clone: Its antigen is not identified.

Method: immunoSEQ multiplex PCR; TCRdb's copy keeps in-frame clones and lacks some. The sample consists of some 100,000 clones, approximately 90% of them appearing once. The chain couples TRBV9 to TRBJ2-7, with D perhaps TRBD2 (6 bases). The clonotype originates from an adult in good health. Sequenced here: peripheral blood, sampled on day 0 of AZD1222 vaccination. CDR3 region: CASSVVPTGVEQYF. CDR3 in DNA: TGTGCCAGCAGCGTTGTACCAACGGGAGTCGAGCAGTACTTC.